The rows below give T cell receptor beta chains drawn from one sample of a study of beta chain features in type 1 diabetes. Method: immunoSEQ multiplex PCR; TCRdb's copy keeps in-frame clones and lacks some. This sample yields 640,000 or so clones, of which around an eighth are seen a single time; 0.022% belongs to the top ten. Sequenced: naive CD4+ T cells from blood. These receptor sequences come from a man aged 18 to 29 with type 1 diabetes. Both conserved end residues are part of each CDR3. D genes are given only for firm matches. For some rows the clone size is stated as once, few or many, or as a class when expanded; others skip it.

>.|TRBV20-1|TRBJ1-5|.
CSARLETQHF
TGCAGTGCCCGGCTAGAAACCCAGCATTTT
>.|TRBV10-3|TRBJ1-2|few
CAIRDDGYYGYTF
TGTGCCATCAGAGATGACGGATACTATGGCTACACCTTC
>.|TRBV21-1|TRBJ1-5|few
CASSTGTESNQPQHF
TGTGCCAGCAGCACAGGGACGGAAAGCAATCAGCCCCAGCATTTT
>.|TRBV25-1|TRBJ1-6|.
CASSGLLVQALHF
TGTGCCAGCAGTGGCCTTCTCGTTCAGGCCCTCCACTTT
>.|TRBV6-5|TRBJ1-6|.
CASSYAFVVGNSPLHF
TGTGCCAGCAGTTACGCATTTGTGGTGGGGAATTCACCCCTCCACTTT
>.|TRBV15|TRBJ2-7|few
CATSRVWTDHTYEQYF
TGTGCCACCAGCAGAGTATGGACGGATCATACCTACGAGCAGTACTTC
>TRBD1|TRBV29-1|TRBJ1-2|.
CSGIHRGSNYGYTF
TGCAGCGGGATCCACAGGGGGTCCAACTATGGCTACACCTTC
>TRBD1|TRBV2|TRBJ2-5|few
CASKTGGGETQYF
TGTGCCAGCAAGACAGGGGGCGGTGAGACCCAGTACTTC
>TRBD1|TRBV29-1|TRBJ1-6|.
CSVGEGASPLHF
TGCAGCGTTGGGGAGGGGGCTTCACCCCTCCACTTT
>.|TRBV6-1|TRBJ2-3|few
CASRPSTDTQYF
TGTGCCAGCAGACCCTCGACAGATACGCAGTATTTT
>.|TRBV15|TRBJ1-2|.
CATTQGRGSYYGYTF
TGTGCCACCACACAGGGCCGGGGGTCATACTATGGCTACACCTTC
>.|TRBV6-6|TRBJ2-2|.
CASSYTRRPGTGELFF
TGTGCCAGCAGTTACACCCGCCGACCCGGGACCGGGGAGCTGTTTTTT
>.|TRBV28|TRBJ2-7|few
CASSGTPAYEQYF
TGTGCCAGCAGTGGGACACCGGCGTACGAGCAGTACTTC
>.|TRBV28|TRBJ1-5|.
CASRPMDRVQPQHF
TGTGCCAGCAGGCCTATGGACCGGGTTCAGCCCCAGCATTTT
>.|TRBV18|TRBJ2-7|.
CASSPGTWFEQYF
TGTGCCAGCTCACCCGGGACATGGTTCGAGCAGTACTTC
>.|TRBV29-1|TRBJ1-4|.
CSGASGNEKLFF
TGCAGCGGGGCCTCGGGTAATGAAAAACTGTTTTTT
>TRBD1|TRBV7-9|TRBJ1-4|.
CASSLDRQRSEKLFF
TGTGCCAGCAGCTTGGACAGGCAGCGTAGTGAAAAACTGTTTTTT
>.|TRBV4-1|TRBJ1-5|few
CASSQQGLNQPQHF
TGCGCCAGCAGCCAGCAGGGGCTCAATCAGCCCCAGCATTTT
>.|TRBV18|TRBJ2-1|.
CASSQGIRSVNEQFF
TGTGCCAGCTCACAAGGAATCCGATCTGTCAATGAGCAGTTCTTC
>TRBD1|TRBV5-1|TRBJ2-1|.
CASSPDASQGAGYNEQFF
TGCGCCAGCAGCCCGGACGCTTCACAGGGGGCCGGCTACAATGAGCAGTTCTTC
>.|TRBV29-1|TRBJ1-1|.
CSVKVGTYTEAFF
TGCAGCGTTAAGGTGGGGACATACACTGAAGCTTTCTTT
>.|TRBV5-4|TRBJ2-6|few
CASSPGTGLEANVLTF
TGTGCCAGCAGCCCCGGTACCGGTCTGGAGGCCAACGTCCTGACTTTC
>TRBD1|TRBV5-1|TRBJ2-7|few
CASSLVGQVYEQYF
TGCGCCAGCAGCTTGGTGGGACAGGTATACGAGCAGTACTTC
>TRBD1|TRBV5-1|TRBJ2-2|.
CASSFQGEITGELFF
TGCGCCAGCAGCTTCCAGGGGGAGATAACCGGGGAGCTGTTTTTT
>.|TRBV29-1|TRBJ1-1|.
CSVGSPYTEAFF
TGCAGCGTGGGGTCACCTTACACTGAAGCTTTCTTT
>.|TRBV6-5|TRBJ2-7|few
CASRQGLSSYEQYF
TGTGCCAGCAGACAGGGCTTAAGCTCCTACGAGCAGTACTTC
>TRBD2|TRBV4-1|TRBJ2-1|.
CASSPETGGASYNEQFF
TGCGCCAGCAGCCCCGAGACGGGGGGGGCCTCCTACAATGAGCAGTTCTTC
>.|TRBV25-1|TRBJ1-1|.
CASSEVVVSTNTEAFF
TGTGCCAGCAGTGAAGTTGTGGTTAGTACTAACACTGAAGCTTTCTTT
>.|TRBV10-3|TRBJ2-7|.
CAISTGTPRYEQYF
TGTGCCATCAGCACCGGGACACCGAGGTACGAGCAGTACTTC
>.|TRBV7-9|TRBJ2-1|few
CASSLPGLDEFF
TGTGCCAGCAGCCTCCCGGGCCTGGATGAGTTCTTC
>.|TRBV18|TRBJ1-4|.
CASSPSVTNEKLFF
TGTGCCAGCTCACCGTCCGTGACTAATGAAAAACTGTTTTTT
>.|TRBV14|TRBJ2-5|.
CASRSTGWETQYF
TGTGCCAGCAGATCAACTGGATGGGAGACCCAGTACTTC
>.|TRBV7-2|TRBJ1-1|.
CASSTWVNTEAFF
TGTGCCAGCAGCACGTGGGTTAACACTGAAGCTTTCTTT
>.|TRBV18|TRBJ1-2|few
CASSPGEDYGYTF
TGTGCCAGCTCCCCGGGGGAAGACTATGGCTACACCTTC
>.|TRBV30|TRBJ1-5|many
CAWSDDSYQPQHF
TGTGCCTGGAGTGACGACAGTTATCAGCCCCAGCATTTT
>TRBD1|TRBV5-1|TRBJ2-7|few
CASSLDQGAWNEQYF
TGCGCCAGCAGCTTGGACCAGGGGGCTTGGAACGAGCAGTACTTC